These 18 T cell receptor beta chains came from one sample sequenced in a study of T cell responses to AZD1222 COVID-19 vaccine. Here immunoSEQ multiplex PCR was the method, and the copy in TCRdb shows in-frame clones only, minus some. The sample shows about 110,000 clones, about nine tenths of them seen only once. The source material was peripheral blood, sampled 28 days after the second AZD1222 dose. These receptors all come from an adult who received the AZD1222 COVID-19 vaccine.

The chain uses TRBV24-1 and TRBJ2-1; 9 positions agree with TRBD2. CDR1 and CDR2 from the germline V gene are KGHDR and SFDVKD. The CDR3 totals 15 residues. V gave up 9 bases and J gave up 3 bases; unmatched junction bases: 8. CDR3 protein: CATAPAGGLYNEQFF. The CDR3 DNA sequence: TGTGCCACCGCCCCAGCGGGAGGTCTCTACAATGAGCAGTTCTTC.

This chain connects TRBV9 to TRBJ1-1; D is perhaps TRBD1 (6 bases). Per the germline V gene, CDR1 is SGDLS and CDR2 is YYNGEE. Trimming removed 3 bases at V and 1 base at J, with 16 bases between. The CDR3 totals 16 residues. The CDR3 loop is CASSEGLGQTNTEAFF. Written as DNA, the CDR3 is TGTGCCAGCAGCGAGGGCCTGGGACAAACGAACACTGAAGCTTTCTTT.

The chain recombines TRBV6-5 with TRBJ1-2, with 7 bases aligning to TRBD1. The germline CDR1 and CDR2 sequences are MNHEY and SVGAGI. The length of the CDR3 is 14 residues. Unmatched junction bases numbered 16, after V lost 10 bases and J lost 8 bases. The CDR3 protein is CATVRDSPSGGYTF. The DNA of the CDR3 is TGTGCCACCGTGAGGGACAGCCCCTCGGGGGGCTACACCTTC.

The chain uses TRBV6-6 and TRBJ1-1, with D uncertain. The length of the CDR3 is 11 residues. Germline V gene lookup returns CDR1 MNHNY and CDR2 SVGAGI (reference sequence). Trimming took off 8 bases at V and 1 base at J, with 5 bases between the two ends. The CDR3 DNA follows: TGTGCCAGCTATGAGAACACTGAAGCTTTCTTT. Its translation: CASYENTEAFF.

The J gene is TRBJ2-1, the V gene TRBV7-9; 10 bases match TRBD2. V lost 5 bases to trimming and J lost 7 bases; unmatched junction nucleotides: 8. The CDR3 has 15 amino acids. Germline assignment: CDR1 SEHNR and CDR2 FQNEAQ (reference sequence). The CDR3 DNA sequence: TGTGCCAGCAGCCGTGCTAGCGGGAGTTGGAATGAGCAGTTCTTC. It codes for CASSRASGSWNEQFF. Using reference TRBV7-9 and TRBJ2-1 for the parts outside the CDR3, the full variable domain is DTGVSQNPRHKITKRGQNVTFRCDPISEHNRLYWYRQTLGQGPEFLTYFQNEAQLEKSRLLSDRFSAERPKGSFSTLEIQRTEQGDSAMYLCASSRASGSWNEQFFGPGTRLTVL.

The rearrangement joins TRBV28 to TRBJ2-7; no clear D gene. This CDR3 has 12 amino acids. Trimming removed 3 bases from V and 10 bases from J, with 13 bases in between. The germline V gene has CDR1 MDHEN and CDR2 SYDVKM. The CDR3 reads CASSFYRESQYF. The CDR3 nucleotides are TGTGCCAGCAGTTTTTACCGTGAATCTCAGTACTTC.

This clone was picked up one time. V gene TRBV11-3 combines with J gene TRBJ2-7; D unclear. This CDR3 spans 13 amino acids. V gave up 5 bases and J gave up 2 bases, with 10 bases separating them. Germline CDR1 and CDR2: SGHNT and YENEEA. CDR3 amino acids: CASSVTQTYEQYF. CDR3 sequence (DNA): TGTGCCAGCAGCGTTACACAGACCTACGAGCAGTACTTC.

The V and J genes are TRBV30 and TRBJ1-1; D not certain. Germline CDR1 is GTSNPN and CDR2 is SVGIG (reference sequence). The CDR3 length is 12 residues. The V and J ends lost 5 bases and 0 bases respectively, with 7 bases between them. CDR3 bases: TGTGCCTGGTGTTCGTTGAACACTGAAGCTTTCTTT. This sequence encodes CAWCSLNTEAFF.

The chain couples TRBV1 to TRBJ2-3; the D call of TRBD2 is as the table states it, not checked on the DNA. TRBV1 is flagged as a pseudogene. The CDR3 contains 16 residues. The CDR3 here is CTSLTSGRKGTDTQYF. In DNA form, the CDR3 reads TGCACCAGCCTGACTAGCGGGAGGAAGGGCACAGATACGCAGTATTTT.

The rearrangement joins TRBV12-5 to TRBJ2-3; TRBD1 aligns across 11 bases. Germline loops: CDR1 LGHNT, CDR2 FRNRAP. The CDR3 sequence is 16 residues long. The V gene end was trimmed by 0 bases and the J gene end by 7 bases; junction bases not matched to a gene: 6. The CDR3 DNA follows: TGTGCTAGTGGTTTGGTACTAGGACAGGGGGCCTATACGCAGTATTTT. Its translation is CASGLVLGQGAYTQYF.

CDR3 nucleotides: TGCGCCAGCAGCCTCCTAGGGAACACTGAAGCTTTCTTT. This encodes CASSLLGNTEAFF. The chain joins TRBV4-1 to TRBJ1-1; no firm D call. V was cut by 4 bases and J by 1 base, with 7 bases left in between. The germline V gene has CDR1 MGHRA and CDR2 YSYEKL. The CDR3 totals 13 residues.

The DNA of the CDR3 is TGTGCCAGCAGCGGACAGGTGGGCACTGAAGCTTTCTTT. Protein sequence: CASSGQVGTEAFF. The chain couples TRBV9 to TRBJ1-1, with a weak D call TRBD1 (6 bases). Germline CDR1 reads SGDLS; CDR2 reads YYNGEE. The CDR3 consists of 13 residues. V was pared by 3 bases and J by 4 bases, with 10 bases between.

The chain uses TRBV3-1 (or the pseudogene TRBV3-2) and TRBJ2-1, with 8 bases identical to TRBD2. The J segment lost 12 bases and the V segment lost 7 bases, leaving 8 bases of the junction unmatched. The germline V gene encodes CDR1 LGHDT and CDR2 YNNKEL (reference sequence). The length of the CDR3 is 12 residues. This CDR3 is CASMLSGKVQFF. CDR3 nucleotide sequence: TGTGCCAGCATGCTTAGCGGGAAGGTGCAGTTCTTC.

In its sample, this clone was seen once. V usage is TRBV19 and J usage is TRBJ2-1, with 10 positions matching TRBD2. The V segment lost 4 bases and the J segment 12 bases; nucleotides outside the gene matches: 9. Per the germline V gene, CDR1 is LNHDA and CDR2 is SQIVND (reference sequence). The CDR3 extends over 14 amino acids. The CDR3: CASSTLAGASGQFF. The DNA of the CDR3 is TGTGCCAGTAGTACCCTAGCGGGAGCTTCTGGGCAGTTCTTC.

This sequence joins TRBV2 and TRBJ1-1; the D is unclear. The CDR3 is 14 amino acids. V lost 6 bases and J lost 0, with 11 bases in between. Germline values: CDR1 SNHLY, CDR2 FYNNEI. The CDR3 DNA sequence: TGTGCCAGCAGCCGGACTTTTTTGAACACTGAAGCTTTCTTT. Its translation: CASSRTFLNTEAFF.

The chain links TRBV15 to TRBJ1-6, with 7 bases lining up with TRBD1. The V gene's germline CDR1 is LNHNV and CDR2 YYDKDF (reference sequence). The CDR3 spans 14 residues. V was clipped by 1 base and J by 12 bases; unmatched bases: 6. The CDR3, as DNA: TGTGCCACCAGCAGAGGGGCAGGGGGGGAACCCCTCCACTTT. Translation: CATSRGAGGEPLHF. The variable domain in full, completed from reference TRBV15 and TRBJ1-6, reads DAMVIQNPRYQVTQFGKPVTLSCSQTLNHNVMYWYQQKSSQAPKLLFHYYDKDFNNEADTPDNFQSRRPNTSFCFLDIRSPGLGDTAMYLCATSRGAGGEPLHFGNGTRLTVT.

This chain connects TRBV4-1 to TRBJ1-5; 8 positions agree with TRBD1. CDR1 is MGHRA and CDR2 is YSYEKL in the germline V gene. This CDR3 is 15 amino acids long. Germline trimming cut 2 bases from V and 3 bases from J; bases unmatched to any gene: 3. In nucleotides, the CDR3 is TGCGCCAGCAGCCAAAAGACAGGGGACAATCAGCCCCAGCATTTT. Amino acids: CASSQKTGDNQPQHF.

V gene TRBV25-1 combines with J gene TRBJ2-5; D not resolved. The length of the CDR3 is 14 residues. Germline V lookup: CDR1 MGHDK, CDR2 SYGVNS. Trimming stripped 5 bases from V and 3 bases from J, with 13 bases between. CDR3 region: CASSLIYGEETQYF. CDR3 bases: TGTGCCAGCAGTCTAATCTATGGGGAAGAGACCCAGTACTTC.